This entry features one T cell receptor (beta chain) sequence. The data derive from a study of blood T cell repertoires in COVID-19. The CDR3 extends over 13 amino acids. Between the trimmed V and J ends, which lost 6 bases and 4 bases, there was a span of 12 bases. The V gene's germline CDR1 is KGHSH and CDR2 LQKENI. Recovered Cohort 3 donors showed two negative PCRs, clearance, or symptom resolution. Sequencing was performed with immunoSEQ multiplex PCR; in TCRdb, only in-frame clones are kept and a portion is missing. This sample has hundreds of thousands of clones; under 95% occur once, and the top ten carry approximately 1.9%.

The sequencing sample was made of PBMCs or T cells enriched from blood (not recorded which). The chain combines TRBV18 with TRBJ1-1, with D unresolved. This receptor was identified in a young woman who had recovered from COVID-19. CDR3 DNA: TGTGCCAGCTCCCCCCGTTATTCCACTGAAGCTTTCTTT. This sequence encodes CASSPRYSTEAFF.